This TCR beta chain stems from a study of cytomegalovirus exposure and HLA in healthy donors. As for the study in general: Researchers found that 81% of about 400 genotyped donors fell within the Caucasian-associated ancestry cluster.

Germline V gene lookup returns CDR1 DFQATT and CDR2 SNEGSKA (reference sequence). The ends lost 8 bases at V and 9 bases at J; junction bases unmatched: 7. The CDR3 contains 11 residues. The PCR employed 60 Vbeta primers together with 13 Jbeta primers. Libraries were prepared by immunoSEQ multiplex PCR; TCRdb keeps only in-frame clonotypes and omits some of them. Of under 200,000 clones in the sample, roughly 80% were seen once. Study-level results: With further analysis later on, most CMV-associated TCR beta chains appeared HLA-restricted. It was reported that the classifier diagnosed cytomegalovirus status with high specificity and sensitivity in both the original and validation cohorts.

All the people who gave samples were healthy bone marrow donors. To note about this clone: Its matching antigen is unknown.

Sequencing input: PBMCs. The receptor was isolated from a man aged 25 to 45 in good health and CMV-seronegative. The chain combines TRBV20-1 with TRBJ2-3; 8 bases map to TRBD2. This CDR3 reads CSTVAGRTQYF. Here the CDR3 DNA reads TGCAGTACTGTAGCGGGAAGGACGCAGTATTTT.